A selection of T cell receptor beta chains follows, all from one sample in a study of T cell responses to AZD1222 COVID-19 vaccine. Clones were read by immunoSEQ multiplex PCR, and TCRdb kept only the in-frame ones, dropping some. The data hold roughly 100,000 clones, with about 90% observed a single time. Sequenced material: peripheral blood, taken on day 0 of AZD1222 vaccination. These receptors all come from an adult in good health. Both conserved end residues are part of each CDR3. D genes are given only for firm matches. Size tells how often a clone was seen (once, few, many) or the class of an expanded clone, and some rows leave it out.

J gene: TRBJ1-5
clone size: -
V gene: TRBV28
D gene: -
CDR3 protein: CASSLARGRQPQHF
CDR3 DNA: TGTGCCAGCAGTCTTGCGAGGGGGAGGCAGCCCCAGCATTTT

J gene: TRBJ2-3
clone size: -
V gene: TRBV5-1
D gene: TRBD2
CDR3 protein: CASSKGLAGAEDTQYF
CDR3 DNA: TGCGCCAGCAGCAAGGGACTAGCGGGAGCTGAAGATACGCAGTATTTT

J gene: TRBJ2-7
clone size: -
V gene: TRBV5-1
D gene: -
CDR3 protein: CASSSGQGSVYEQYF
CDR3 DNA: TGCGCCAGCAGCTCGGGTCAGGGGAGCGTCTACGAGCAGTACTTC

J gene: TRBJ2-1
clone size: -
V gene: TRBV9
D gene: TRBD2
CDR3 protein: CASSFLPTSGGNEQFF
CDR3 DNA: TGTGCCAGCAGCTTCCTGCCGACTAGCGGGGGAAATGAGCAGTTCTTC

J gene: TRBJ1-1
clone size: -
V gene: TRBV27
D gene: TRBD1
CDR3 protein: CASSFQDRGEAFF
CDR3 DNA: TGTGCCAGCAGTTTTCAGGACAGGGGTGAAGCTTTCTTT

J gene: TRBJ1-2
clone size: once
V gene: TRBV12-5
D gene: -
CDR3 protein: CASGSLGGHYGYTF
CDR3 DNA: TGTGCTAGTGGTTCCCTCGGGGGACACTATGGCTACACCTTC

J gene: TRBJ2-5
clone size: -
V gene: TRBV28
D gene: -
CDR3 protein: CASNSFSGETQYF
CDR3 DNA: TGTGCCAGCAATAGCTTCTCGGGGGAGACCCAGTACTTC

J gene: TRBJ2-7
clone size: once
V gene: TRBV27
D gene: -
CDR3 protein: CASSYGGYEQYF
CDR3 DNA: TGTGCCAGCAGTTACGGGGGCTACGAGCAGTACTTC

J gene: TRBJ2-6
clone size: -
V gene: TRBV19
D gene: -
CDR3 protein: CASSSSGANVLTF
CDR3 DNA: TGTGCCAGTAGTAGCTCTGGGGCCAACGTCCTGACTTTC

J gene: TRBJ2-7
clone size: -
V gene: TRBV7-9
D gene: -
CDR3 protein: CATADYEQYF
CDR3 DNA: TGTGCCACCGCCGATTACGAGCAGTACTTC

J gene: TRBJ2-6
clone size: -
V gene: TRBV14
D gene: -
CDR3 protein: CASSTLISGANVLTF
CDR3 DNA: TGTGCCAGCAGCACTCTAATCTCTGGGGCCAACGTCCTGACTTTC

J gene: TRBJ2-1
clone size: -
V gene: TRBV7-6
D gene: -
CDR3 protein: CASKGPYRDNEQFF
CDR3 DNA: TGTGCCAGCAAGGGGCCCTATAGGGACAATGAGCAGTTCTTC

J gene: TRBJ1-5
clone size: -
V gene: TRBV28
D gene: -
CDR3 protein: CASSLFGNEQPQHF
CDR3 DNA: TGTGCCAGCAGTTTATTCGGCAATGAGCAGCCCCAGCATTTT

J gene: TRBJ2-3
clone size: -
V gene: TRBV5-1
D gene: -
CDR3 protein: CASSEDPASDTQYF
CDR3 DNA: TGCGCCAGCAGCGAGGACCCGGCCTCAGATACGCAGTATTTT

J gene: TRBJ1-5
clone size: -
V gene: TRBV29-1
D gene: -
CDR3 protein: CSVDTGPNQPQHF
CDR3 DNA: TGCAGCGTTGATACAGGCCCCAATCAGCCCCAGCATTTT

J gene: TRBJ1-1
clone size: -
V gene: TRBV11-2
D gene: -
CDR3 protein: CASSLGLRGTEAFF
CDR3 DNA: TGTGCCAGCAGCTTAGGTCTCAGAGGCACTGAAGCTTTCTTT

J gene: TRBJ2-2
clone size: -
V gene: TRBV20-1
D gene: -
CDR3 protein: CSVQGTGELFF
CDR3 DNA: TGCAGTGTCCAGGGGACCGGGGAGCTGTTTTTT

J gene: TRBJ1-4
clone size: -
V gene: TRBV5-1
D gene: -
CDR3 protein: CASSLLQGHEKLFF
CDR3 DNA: TGCGCCAGCAGCTTGTTGCAGGGACACGAAAAACTGTTTTTT

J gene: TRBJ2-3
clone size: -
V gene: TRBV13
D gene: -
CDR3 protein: CASSEPGSTDTQYF
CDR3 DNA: TGTGCCAGCAGCGAACCAGGGAGCACAGATACGCAGTATTTT

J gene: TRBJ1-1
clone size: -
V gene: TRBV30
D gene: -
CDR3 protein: CAARGLRNTEAFF
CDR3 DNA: TGTGCCGCCAGAGGGCTCCGGAACACTGAAGCTTTCTTT

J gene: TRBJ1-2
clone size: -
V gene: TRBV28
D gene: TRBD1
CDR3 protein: CASSVSPGGRGGYTF
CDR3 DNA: TGTGCCAGCAGTGTCTCGCCAGGGGGCAGGGGTGGCTACACCTTC

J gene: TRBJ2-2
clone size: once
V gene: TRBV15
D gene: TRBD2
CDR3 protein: CATRAGGNTGELFF
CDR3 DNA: TGTGCCACCAGGGCGGGAGGGAACACCGGGGAGCTGTTTTTT

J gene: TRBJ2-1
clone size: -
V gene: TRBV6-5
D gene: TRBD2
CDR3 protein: CASSYSLAGGGNEQFF
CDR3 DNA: TGTGCCAGCAGTTACTCTCTAGCGGGAGGGGGTAATGAGCAGTTCTTC

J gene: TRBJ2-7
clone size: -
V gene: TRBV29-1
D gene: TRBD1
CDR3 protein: CSGGTGGPYEQYF
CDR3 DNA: TGCAGCGGAGGGACAGGGGGCCCCTACGAGCAGTACTTC

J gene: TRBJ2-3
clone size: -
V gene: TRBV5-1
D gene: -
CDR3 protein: CASSSGPDTDTQYF
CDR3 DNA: TGCGCCAGCAGCTCAGGGCCCGACACAGATACGCAGTATTTT

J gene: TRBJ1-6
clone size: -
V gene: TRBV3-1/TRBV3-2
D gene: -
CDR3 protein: CASSQEGRGFVVSPLHF
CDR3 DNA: TGTGCCAGCAGCCAAGAAGGGCGGGGGTTTGTCGTTTCACCCCTCCACTTT

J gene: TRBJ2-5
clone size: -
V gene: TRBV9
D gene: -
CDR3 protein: CASSAYIHRGAETQYF
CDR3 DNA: TGTGCCAGCAGCGCCTATATTCATCGGGGCGCGGAGACCCAGTACTTC

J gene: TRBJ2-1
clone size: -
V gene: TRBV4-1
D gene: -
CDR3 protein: CASSQPDYNEQFF
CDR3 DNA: TGCGCCAGCAGCCAACCAGACTACAATGAGCAGTTCTTC

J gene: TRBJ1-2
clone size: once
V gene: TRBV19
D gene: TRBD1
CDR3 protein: CASTPTTGSHGYTF
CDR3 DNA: TGTGCCAGTACCCCTACGACAGGGTCTCATGGCTACACCTTC

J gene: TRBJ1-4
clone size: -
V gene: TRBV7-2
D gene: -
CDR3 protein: CASSPIGWMEKLFF
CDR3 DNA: TGTGCCAGCAGCCCTATTGGATGGATGGAAAAACTGTTTTTT

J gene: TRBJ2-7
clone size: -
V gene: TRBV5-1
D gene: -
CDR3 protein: CASSQIGTQHTYEQYF
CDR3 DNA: TGCGCCAGCAGCCAGATAGGGACACAGCACACCTACGAGCAGTACTTC

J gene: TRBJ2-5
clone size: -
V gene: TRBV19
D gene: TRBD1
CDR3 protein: CASRDRGGETQYF
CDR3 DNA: TGTGCCAGTAGGGACAGGGGGGGAGAGACCCAGTACTTC

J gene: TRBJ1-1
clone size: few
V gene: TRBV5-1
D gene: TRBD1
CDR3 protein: CASSRDRGANTEAFF
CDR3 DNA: TGCGCCAGCAGCCGGGACAGGGGCGCGAACACTGAAGCTTTCTTT

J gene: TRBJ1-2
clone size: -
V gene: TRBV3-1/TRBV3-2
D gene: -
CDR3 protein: CASSQERRGNYGYTF
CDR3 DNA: TGTGCCAGCAGCCAAGAACGCAGGGGAAACTATGGCTACACCTTC

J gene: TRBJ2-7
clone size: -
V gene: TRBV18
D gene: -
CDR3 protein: CASSPRGDEQYF
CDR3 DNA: TGTGCCAGCTCACCCAGAGGTGACGAGCAGTACTTC

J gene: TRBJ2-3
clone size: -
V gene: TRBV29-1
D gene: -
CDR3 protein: CSVGGIGTDTQYF
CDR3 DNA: TGCAGCGTCGGAGGAATCGGAACAGATACGCAGTATTTT

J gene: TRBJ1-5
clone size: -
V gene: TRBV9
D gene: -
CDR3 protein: CASSPVDEPQHF
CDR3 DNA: TGTGCCAGCAGCCCTGTCGACGAGCCCCAGCATTTT

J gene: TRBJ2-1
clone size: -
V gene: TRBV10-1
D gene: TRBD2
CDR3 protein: CASSFTGGSYNEQFF
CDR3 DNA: TGCGCCAGCAGTTTCACGGGAGGCTCCTACAATGAGCAGTTCTTC

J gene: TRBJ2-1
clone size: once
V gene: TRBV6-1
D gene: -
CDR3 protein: CASSVSLAQSSYNEQFF
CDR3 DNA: TGTGCCAGCAGTGTCTCACTAGCCCAGAGCTCCTACAATGAGCAGTTCTTC

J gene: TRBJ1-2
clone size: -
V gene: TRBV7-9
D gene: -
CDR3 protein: CASSLDGNYGYTF
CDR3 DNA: TGTGCCAGCAGCCTCGACGGGAACTATGGCTACACCTTC

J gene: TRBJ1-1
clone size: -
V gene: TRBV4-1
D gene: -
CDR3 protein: CASSQDGAGVAGAFF
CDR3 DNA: TGCGCCAGCAGCCAAGACGGGGCGGGGGTCGCGGGAGCTTTCTTT

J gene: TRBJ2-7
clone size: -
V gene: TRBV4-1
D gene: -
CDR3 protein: CASSQGNYLTLGEQYF
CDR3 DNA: TGCGCCAGCAGCCAAGGGAACTATCTAACGCTTGGCGAGCAGTACTTC

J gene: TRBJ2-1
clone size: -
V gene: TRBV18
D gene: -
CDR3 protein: CASSPPGSSYNEQFF
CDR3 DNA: TGTGCCAGCTCACCACCGGGAAGCTCCTACAATGAGCAGTTCTTC

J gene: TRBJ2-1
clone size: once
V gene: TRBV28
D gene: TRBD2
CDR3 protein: CASSFPTGTGGPSGARFF
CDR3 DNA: TGTGCCAGCAGTTTTCCCACGGGTACGGGAGGGCCGTCGGGAGCTAGGTTCTTC

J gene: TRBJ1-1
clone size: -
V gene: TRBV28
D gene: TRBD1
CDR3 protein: CASRRTGFTEAFF
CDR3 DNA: TGTGCCAGCAGGCGGACAGGGTTCACTGAAGCTTTCTTT

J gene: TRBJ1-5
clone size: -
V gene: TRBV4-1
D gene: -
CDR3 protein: CASSQAGEAYQPQHF
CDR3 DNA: TGCGCCAGCAGCCAAGCAGGTGAAGCCTATCAGCCCCAGCATTTT

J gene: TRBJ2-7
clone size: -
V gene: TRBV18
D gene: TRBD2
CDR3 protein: CASSPLPLAGGPYEQYF
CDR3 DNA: TGTGCCAGCTCACCCCTCCCCCTAGCGGGAGGGCCCTACGAGCAGTACTTC

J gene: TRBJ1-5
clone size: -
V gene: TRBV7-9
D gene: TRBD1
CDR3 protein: CASSLSDRGQPQHF
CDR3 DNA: TGTGCCAGCAGCTTATCGGACAGGGGGCAGCCCCAGCATTTT

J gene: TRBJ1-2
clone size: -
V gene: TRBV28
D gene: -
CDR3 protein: CASSLGDPRLYGYTF
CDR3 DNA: TGTGCCAGCTCCTTGGGGGACCCTCGACTCTATGGCTACACCTTC

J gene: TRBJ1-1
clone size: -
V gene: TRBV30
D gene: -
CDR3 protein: CAWTQSRGGYFF
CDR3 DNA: TGTGCCTGGACCCAAAGCCGAGGGGGGTATTTCTTT